A single sample gave rise to the 18 T cell receptor beta chains below, sequenced in a study of blood T cell repertoires in COVID-19 (dated by TCRdb to 2019 to 2021). Receptors were amplified or captured by the immunoSEQ multiplex PCR assay. What TCRdb holds here is the immuneACCESS table cut down to in-frame rearrangements. Part of the clones is not present; checked against another copy, under half of the missing clones reflect an unresolved V gene, and the others are unexplained. This sample is represented by more than 400,000 clones; 80% to 95% of them were singletons. About 0.6% of the sample belongs to the ten largest clones. Specimen: PBMCs or T cells enriched from blood (not recorded which). The origin of the receptors is a man younger than 35 who had recovered from COVID-19.

J is TRBJ2-7 and V is TRBV11-2; 9 bases fit TRBD1. Germline CDR1 and CDR2: SGHAT and FQNNGV. This CDR3 contains 15 residues. V was pared by 3 bases and J by 6 bases, with 9 bases of the junction left unmatched. The CDR3 nucleotides read TGTGCCAGCAGCTTTGGGTACAGGGGGCAGGGCGAGCAGTACTTC. Its translation is CASSFGYRGQGEQYF.

The chain employs TRBV9 and TRBJ1-3, with 7 bases lining up with TRBD1. With V trimmed by 4 bases and J by 4 bases, 2 bases remained unmatched. This CDR3 spans 13 amino acids. Germline V lookup: CDR1 SGDLS, CDR2 YYNGEE. In nucleotides, the CDR3 is TGTGCCAGCAGCACAGGGGACGGAAACACCATATATTTT. It translates to CASSTGDGNTIYF. The whole variable domain, remainder taken from reference TRBV9 and TRBJ1-3, is DSGVTQTPKHLITATGQRVTLRCSPRSGDLSVYWYQQSLDQGLQFLIQYYNGEERAKGNILERFSAQQFPDLHSELNLSSLELGDSALYFCASSTGDGNTIYFGEGSWLTVV.

This clone has a handful of counts. One junction end disagrees with the germline gene, perhaps due to a read error. The chain recombines TRBV29-1 with TRBJ1-2; the D gene is possibly TRBD1 (5 bases). Per the germline V gene, CDR1 is SQVTM and CDR2 is ANQGSEA. This CDR3 has 12 amino acids. The CDR3 DNA is TGCAGCGTTGAAAGGGCTTCAGGGCAGGTCGCCTTC. This encodes CSVERASGQVAF.

The CDR3, as DNA: TGTGCCAGCAGTTACGACAGGGACGCTTTCTTT. Protein product: CASSYDRDAFF. The chain has TRBV6-6 and TRBJ1-1; 7 positions match TRBD1. The germline gives CDR1 MNHNY, CDR2 SVGAGI (reference sequence). With 2 bases clipped from V and 11 bases from J, the junction kept 2 bases outside the gene matches. This CDR3 comprises 11 residues.

The chain couples TRBV5-1 to TRBJ2-4, with TRBD2 matching over 7 bases. The germline V gene has CDR1 SGHRS and CDR2 YFSETQ. This CDR3 has 15 residues. With V trimmed by 0 bases and J by 7 bases, 7 bases remained unmatched. Here the CDR3 reads CASSLGPAGPNIQYF. Here the CDR3 DNA reads TGCGCCAGCAGCTTGGGGCCAGCGGGACCCAACATTCAGTACTTC.

This clone has a single count. The chain has TRBV14 and TRBJ2-5; the match to TRBD2 covers 8 bases. The CDR3 extends over 19 amino acids. Germline loops: CDR1 SGHDN, CDR2 FVKESK. V shed 6 bases and J 4 bases; nucleotides not matched to a gene: 22. The CDR3 here is CASSPSILLSGSSRETQYF. In nucleotides, the CDR3 is TGTGCCAGCAGTCCAAGCATTCTACTAAGCGGGAGTTCCCGAGAGACCCAGTACTTC.

The rearrangement links TRBV6-5 to TRBJ1-1, with 7 bases fitting TRBD1. V gave up 6 bases and J gave up 8 bases; unmatched junction bases: 12. CDR1 and CDR2 from the germline V gene are MNHEY and SVGAGI. This CDR3 has 14 amino acids. CDR3 DNA sequence: TGTGCCAGCAGACCCACCCGACCGGGACAGGAAGCTTTCTTT. It encodes CASRPTRPGQEAFF.

The table lists this clone with a few counts. The chain joins TRBV27 to TRBJ1-1; D unresolved. This CDR3 spans 14 amino acids. Germline V lookup: CDR1 MNHEY, CDR2 SMNVEV (reference sequence). Between the trimmed V and J ends, which lost 6 bases and 7 bases, there was a span of 18 bases. The CDR3 bases are TGTGCCAGCAGGCTCCGGGAGGGCGGGTTTGAAGCTTTCTTT. Its translation: CASRLREGGFEAFF.

This clone was detected once. The chain's CDR3 is CASSLVRGTEAFF. The CDR3 bases are TGTGCCAGCAGCTTAGTCAGGGGTACTGAAGCTTTCTTT. J is TRBJ1-1 and V is TRBV5-4; TRBD1 might be the D (6 bases). CDR3 size: 13 residues. The V and J ends lost 2 bases and 5 bases respectively, with 10 bases between them. The germline V gene has CDR1 SGHNT and CDR2 YYREEE (reference sequence).

The genes are TRBV19 and TRBJ2-7; tentative D call: TRBD1 (5 bases). Germline assignment: CDR1 LNHDA and CDR2 SQIVND (reference sequence). V lost 5 bases to trimming and J lost 5 bases, with 13 bases between them. The CDR3 is 13 amino acids. This CDR3 is CASSAPGLNEQYF. CDR3 in DNA: TGTGCCAGTAGTGCCCCAGGGCTCAACGAGCAGTACTTC.

The chain has TRBV28 and TRBJ1-1; 7 nucleotides agree with TRBD1. The length of the CDR3 is 18 residues. With 7 bases clipped from V and 6 bases from J, the junction kept 23 bases outside the gene matches. Germline lookup yields CDR1 MDHEN and CDR2 SYDVKM. As DNA, the CDR3 is TGTGCCAGCACCATACCGAGAACAGGGGTAAGGGCCCACGCTGAAGCTTTCTTT. This gives the protein CASTIPRTGVRAHAEAFF.

In nucleotides, the CDR3 is TGTGCCAGCAGCGGCCTAGTTATTGAGCAGTTCTTC. Amino acid sequence: CASSGLVIEQFF. The chain has TRBV7-6 and TRBJ2-1; D unclear. The CDR3 contains 12 residues. The V end was cut by 5 bases, the J end by 9 bases, with 11 bases between. From germline, CDR1 is SGHVS and CDR2 FNYEAQ.

The chain has TRBV6-1 and TRBJ1-1, with no clear D. Germline V gives CDR1 MNHNS, CDR2 SASEGT. Trimming cost V 1 base and J 3 bases, with 15 bases left between them. The CDR3 covers 16 residues. The CDR3 spells CASSEGRAGWDTEAFF. For the CDR3, the DNA is TGTGCCAGCAGTGAAGGGAGGGCAGGTTGGGACACTGAAGCTTTCTTT.

The V gene is TRBV11-2, the J gene TRBJ2-1, with 9 bases fitting TRBD1. The germline gives CDR1 SGHAT, CDR2 FQNNGV. Trimming at V came to 4 bases and at J to 4 bases, leaving 2 bases not matched to a gene. CDR3 length: 14 residues. The CDR3 bases are TGTGCCAGCAGCTCAGGGACAGGGTACAATGAGCAGTTCTTC. This encodes CASSSGTGYNEQFF.

The V and J genes are TRBV27 and TRBJ1-6; D is perhaps TRBD1 (6 bases). Germline assignment: CDR1 MNHEY and CDR2 SMNVEV (reference sequence). Trimming took off 2 bases at V and 0 bases at J, with 17 bases between the two ends. The CDR3 spans 19 residues. The DNA of the CDR3 is TGTGCCAGCAGTTTAAGGGGACATCGCCCTAGCTCCTATAATTCACCCCTCCACTTT. Protein: CASSLRGHRPSSYNSPLHF.

The V gene is TRBV7-9, the J gene TRBJ2-2; 9 nucleotides match TRBD1. The ends lost 1 base at V and 5 bases at J; junction bases unmatched: 2. The germline V gene has CDR1 SEHNR and CDR2 FQNEAQ (reference sequence). The CDR3 totals 15 residues. CDR3 coding DNA: TGTGCCAGCAGCTTAGGGGACAGGGTGACCGGGGAGCTGTTTTTT. Translated, it gives CASSLGDRVTGELFF.

The CDR3 sequence: CASSLSGGIKADTQYF. CDR3 DNA sequence: TGTGCCAGCAGCTTGTCGGGGGGGATCAAGGCAGATACGCAGTATTTT. This sequence joins TRBV5-4 and TRBJ2-3; 8 nucleotides match TRBD2. The ends lost 1 base at V and 4 bases at J; junction bases unmatched: 8. The CDR3 is 16 amino acids. CDR1 and CDR2 from the germline V gene are SGHNT and YYREEE (reference sequence).

This clone was picked up one time. The V and J genes are TRBV19 and TRBJ2-1; D is undetermined. The CDR3 sequence is 12 residues long. Trimming shortened V by 3 bases and J by 7 bases, and 7 bases separated the two germline ends. Germline V gene data show CDR1 as LNHDA and CDR2 as SQIVND (reference sequence). As DNA, the CDR3 is TGTGCCAGTAGTATTAGAGCTAATGAGCAGTTCTTC. Protein sequence: CASSIRANEQFF. Full variable domain (rest looked up from reference TRBV19 and TRBJ2-1): DGGITQSPKYLFRKEGQNVTLSCEQNLNHDAMYWYRQDPGQGLRLIYYSQIVNDFQKGDIAEGYSVSREKKESFPLTVTSAQKNPTAFYLCASSIRANEQFFGPGTRLTVL.